This T cell receptor (beta chain) was retrieved from a study of radiotherapy plus CTLA-4 blockade in lung cancer. At the level of the study: Patients showed objective responses in 15% to 20% of cases and disease control in roughly 31%.

Concerning this clone itself: Its antigen is unknown.

The protocol was immunoSEQ multiplex PCR, while the TCRdb copy is restricted to in-frame clones and leaves out a portion. Of around 95,000 clones listed, roughly 80% are singletons. The junction had 2 bases not matched to a gene; V was cut back by 2 bases and J by 11 bases. In germline, CDR1 is MDHEN, CDR2 SYDVKM. The CDR3 covers 12 residues. Study conclusions and caveats: Clones of tumor-derived TCRs expanded in blood after radiotherapy plus ipilimumab.

This rearrangement joins TRBV28 to TRBJ1-1; 10 bases map to TRBD1. The sample here was peripheral blood, taken from a patient treated with radiotherapy plus ipilimumab. This TCR came from a human donor with non-small cell lung cancer who had stable disease on radiotherapy plus ipilimumab. This CDR3 reads CASSLGTGEAFF. CDR3 DNA sequence: TGTGCCAGCAGTTTAGGGACAGGGGAGGCTTTCTTT.